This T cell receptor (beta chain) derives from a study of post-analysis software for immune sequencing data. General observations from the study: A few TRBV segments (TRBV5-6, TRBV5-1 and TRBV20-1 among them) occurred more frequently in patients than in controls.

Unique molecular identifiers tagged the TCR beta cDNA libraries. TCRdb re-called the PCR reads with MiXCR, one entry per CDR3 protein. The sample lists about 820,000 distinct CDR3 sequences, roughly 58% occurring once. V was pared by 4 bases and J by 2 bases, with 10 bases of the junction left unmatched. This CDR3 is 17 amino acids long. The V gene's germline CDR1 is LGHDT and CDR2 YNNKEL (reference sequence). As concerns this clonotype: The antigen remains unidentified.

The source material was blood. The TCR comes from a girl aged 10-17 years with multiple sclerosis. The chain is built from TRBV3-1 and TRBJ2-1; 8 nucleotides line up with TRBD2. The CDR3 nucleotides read TGTGCCAGCAGCCCCCCCACGGGCGGGAGGACCTACAATGAGCAGTTCTTC. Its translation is CASSPPTGGRTYNEQFF.